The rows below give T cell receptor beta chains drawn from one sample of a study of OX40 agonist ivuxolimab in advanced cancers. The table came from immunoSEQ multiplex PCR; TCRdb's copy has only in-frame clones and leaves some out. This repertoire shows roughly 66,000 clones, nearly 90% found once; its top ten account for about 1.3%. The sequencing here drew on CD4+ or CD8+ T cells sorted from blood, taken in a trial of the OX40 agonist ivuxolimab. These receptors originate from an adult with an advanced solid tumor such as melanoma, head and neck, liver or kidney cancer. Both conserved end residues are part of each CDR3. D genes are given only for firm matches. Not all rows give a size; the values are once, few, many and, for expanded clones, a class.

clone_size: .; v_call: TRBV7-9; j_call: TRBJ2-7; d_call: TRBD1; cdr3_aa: CASSLAWGTASYEQYF; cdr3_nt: TGTGCCAGCAGCTTAGCGTGGGGGACAGCCTCCTACGAGCAGTACTTC
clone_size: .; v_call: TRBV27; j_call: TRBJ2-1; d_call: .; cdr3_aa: CASSRRLVQGLLGDEQFF; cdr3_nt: TGTGCCAGCAGTCGAAGACTAGTTCAAGGGTTATTGGGGGATGAGCAGTTCTTC
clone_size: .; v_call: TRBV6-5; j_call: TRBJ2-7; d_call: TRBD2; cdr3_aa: CASSYGGSGADEQYF; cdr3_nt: TGTGCCAGCAGCTACGGGGGGAGTGGGGCGGACGAGCAGTACTTC
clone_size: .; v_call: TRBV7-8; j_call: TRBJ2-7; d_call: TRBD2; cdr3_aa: CASRGLAGGTRSSYEQYF; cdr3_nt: TGTGCCAGCAGGGGACTAGCGGGAGGAACAAGGAGCTCCTACGAGCAGTACTTC
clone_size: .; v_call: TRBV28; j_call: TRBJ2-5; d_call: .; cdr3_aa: CASTNGGIETQYF; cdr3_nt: TGTGCCAGCACCAACGGAGGGATCGAGACCCAGTACTTC
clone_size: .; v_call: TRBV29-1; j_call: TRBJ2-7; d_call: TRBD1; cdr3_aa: CSVARTGEPYEQYF; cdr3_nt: TGCAGCGTTGCCCGGACAGGGGAGCCCTACGAGCAGTACTTC
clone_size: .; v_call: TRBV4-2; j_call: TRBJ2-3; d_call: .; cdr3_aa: CASSQVLAETSTDTQYF; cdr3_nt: TGTGCCAGCAGCCAAGTCCTAGCAGAAACTAGCACAGATACGCAGTATTTT
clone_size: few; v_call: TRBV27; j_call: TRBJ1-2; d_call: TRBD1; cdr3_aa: CASSRDRGLPNYGYTF; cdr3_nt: TGTGCCAGCAGTAGGGACAGGGGGCTCCCCAACTATGGCTACACCTTC
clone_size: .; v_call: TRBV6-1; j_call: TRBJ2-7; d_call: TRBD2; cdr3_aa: CASRSGAGAPYEQYF; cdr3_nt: TGTGCCAGCAGGAGCGGGGCTGGCGCCCCCTACGAGCAGTACTTC
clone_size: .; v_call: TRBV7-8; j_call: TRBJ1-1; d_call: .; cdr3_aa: CASSPAATEAFF; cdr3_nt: TGTGCCAGCAGCCCAGCGGCCACTGAAGCTTTCTTT
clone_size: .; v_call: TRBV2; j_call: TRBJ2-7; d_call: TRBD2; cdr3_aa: CASSWTSGRQPSYEQYF; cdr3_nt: TGTGCCAGCAGCTGGACTAGCGGGAGACAGCCCTCCTACGAGCAGTACTTC
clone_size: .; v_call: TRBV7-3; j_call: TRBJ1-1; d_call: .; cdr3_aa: CASSLSGTRNTEAFF; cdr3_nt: TGTGCCAGCAGCTTGTCGGGGACCAGGAACACTGAAGCTTTCTTT
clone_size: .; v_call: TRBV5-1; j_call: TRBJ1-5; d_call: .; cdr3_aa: CASSPGKGGNQPQHF; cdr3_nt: TGCGCCAGCAGCCCAGGTAAAGGGGGCAATCAGCCCCAGCATTTT
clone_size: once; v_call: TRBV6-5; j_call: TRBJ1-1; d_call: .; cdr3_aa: CASSDKGGTEAFF; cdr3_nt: TGTGCCAGCAGTGACAAGGGTGGAACTGAAGCTTTCTTT
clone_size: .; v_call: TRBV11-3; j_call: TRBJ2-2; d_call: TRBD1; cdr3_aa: CASSFRTGGTGELFF; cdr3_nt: TGTGCCAGCAGCTTTAGGACAGGGGGGACCGGGGAGCTGTTTTTT
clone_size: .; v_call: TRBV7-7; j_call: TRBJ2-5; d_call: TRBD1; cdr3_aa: CASSLSGQGKETQYF; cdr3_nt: TGTGCCAGCAGCTTGTCCGGACAGGGGAAAGAGACCCAGTACTTC
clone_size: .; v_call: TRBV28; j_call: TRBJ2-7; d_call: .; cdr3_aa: CASRGGSESYEQYF; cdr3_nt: TGTGCCAGCAGAGGCGGGTCTGAAAGTTACGAGCAGTACTTC
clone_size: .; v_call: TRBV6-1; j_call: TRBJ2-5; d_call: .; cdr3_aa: CASSRTGREQETQYF; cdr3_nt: TGTGCCAGCTCCAGAACGGGCAGGGAGCAAGAGACCCAGTACTTC
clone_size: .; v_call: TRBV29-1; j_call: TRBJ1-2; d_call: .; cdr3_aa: CSVGDQGTNYGYTF; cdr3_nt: TGCAGCGTTGGGGATCAGGGCACCAACTATGGCTACACCTTC
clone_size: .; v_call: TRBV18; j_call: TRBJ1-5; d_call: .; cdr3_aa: CASSPSFSGYHQPQHF; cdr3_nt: TGTGCCAGCTCACCAAGCTTCTCAGGGTATCATCAGCCCCAGCATTTT
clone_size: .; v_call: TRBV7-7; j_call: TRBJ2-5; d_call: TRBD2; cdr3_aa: CASSSFGPGRVETQYF; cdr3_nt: TGTGCCAGCAGCTCATTCGGACCGGGGAGGGTGGAGACCCAGTACTTC
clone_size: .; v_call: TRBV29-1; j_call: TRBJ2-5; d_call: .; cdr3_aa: CSVEPSRGGETQYF; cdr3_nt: TGCAGCGTTGAGCCTAGCAGAGGGGGGGAGACCCAGTACTTC
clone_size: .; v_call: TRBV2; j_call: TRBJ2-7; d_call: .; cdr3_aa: CASSEAPSKNYEQYF; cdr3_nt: TGTGCCAGCAGTGAAGCGCCTTCCAAGAACTACGAGCAGTACTTC
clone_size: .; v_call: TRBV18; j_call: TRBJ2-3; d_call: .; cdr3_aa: CASSPPSGAKSTDTQYF; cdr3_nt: TGTGCCAGCTCACCTCCCTCGGGGGCGAAAAGCACAGATACGCAGTATTTT
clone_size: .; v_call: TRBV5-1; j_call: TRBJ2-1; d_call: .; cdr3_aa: CASSLGGTNSQFF; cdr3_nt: TGCGCCAGCAGCTTGGGAGGGACAAATTCTCAGTTCTTC
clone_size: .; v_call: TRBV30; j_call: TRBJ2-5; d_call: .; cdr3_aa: CAWSVRLGETQYF; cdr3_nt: TGTGCCTGGAGTGTCCGGCTGGGGGAGACCCAGTACTTC
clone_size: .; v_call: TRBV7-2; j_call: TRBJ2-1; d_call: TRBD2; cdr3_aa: CASSRGLADNEQFF; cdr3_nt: TGTGCCAGCAGCCGGGGACTAGCGGACAATGAGCAGTTCTTC
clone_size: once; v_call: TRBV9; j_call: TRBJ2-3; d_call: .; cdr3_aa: CASSVAGSTDTQYF; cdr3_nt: TGTGCCAGCAGCGTAGCGGGGAGCACAGATACGCAGTATTTT
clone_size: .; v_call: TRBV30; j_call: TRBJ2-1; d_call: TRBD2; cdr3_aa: CAWSSGAGNEQFF; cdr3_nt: TGTGCCTGGAGTAGCGGGGCCGGGAATGAGCAGTTCTTC
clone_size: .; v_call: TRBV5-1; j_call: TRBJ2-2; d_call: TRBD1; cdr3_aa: CASSSGDSRAGELFF; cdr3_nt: TGCGCCAGCAGCTCTGGGGACAGCCGGGCCGGGGAGCTGTTTTTT
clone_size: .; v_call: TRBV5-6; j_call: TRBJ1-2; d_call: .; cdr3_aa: CASSWTLAQIDSGYTF; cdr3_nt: TGTGCCAGCAGCTGGACCCTGGCCCAAATCGATTCTGGCTACACCTTC
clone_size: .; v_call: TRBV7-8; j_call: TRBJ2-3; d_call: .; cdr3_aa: CASKRAASTDTQYF; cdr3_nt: TGTGCCAGCAAACGGGCAGCTTCCACAGATACGCAGTATTTT
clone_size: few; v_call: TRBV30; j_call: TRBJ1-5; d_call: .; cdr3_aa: CAWSGSREKPQHF; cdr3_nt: TGTGCCTGGAGTGGGAGCAGGGAGAAGCCCCAGCATTTT
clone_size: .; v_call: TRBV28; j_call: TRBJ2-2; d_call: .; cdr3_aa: CASKGDTGELFF; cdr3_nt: TGTGCCAGCAAGGGCGACACCGGGGAGCTGTTTTTT
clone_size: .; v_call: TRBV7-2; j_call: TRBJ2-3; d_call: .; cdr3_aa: CASSPQWRSSTDTQYF; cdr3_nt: TGTGCCAGCAGCCCTCAGTGGCGTAGTAGCACAGATACGCAGTATTTT
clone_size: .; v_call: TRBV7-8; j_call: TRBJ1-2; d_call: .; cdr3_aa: CASSFTRSNYGYTF; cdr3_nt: TGTGCCAGCAGCTTTACAAGATCTAACTATGGCTACACCTTC
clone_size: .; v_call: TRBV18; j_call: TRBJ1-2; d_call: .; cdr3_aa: CASSPAPGPRVGGYTF; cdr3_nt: TGTGCCAGCTCACCTGCCCCGGGTCCCCGTGTGGGGGGCTACACCTTC